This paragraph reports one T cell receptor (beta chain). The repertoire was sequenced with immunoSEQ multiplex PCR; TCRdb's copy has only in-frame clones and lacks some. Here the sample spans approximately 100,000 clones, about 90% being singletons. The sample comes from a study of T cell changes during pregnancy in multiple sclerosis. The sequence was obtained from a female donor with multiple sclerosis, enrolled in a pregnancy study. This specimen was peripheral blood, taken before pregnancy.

This CDR3 reads CASSDLRGRRGQPQHF. Here the CDR3 DNA reads TGTGCCAGCAGTGATTTGAGAGGCCGGAGGGGTCAGCCCCAGCATTTT. The J gene is TRBJ1-5, the V gene TRBV6-1; tentative D call: TRBD1 (5 bases). V was cut by 3 bases and J by 6 bases, with 18 bases left in between. Germline-derived CDR1 and CDR2 are MNHNS and SASEGT. The CDR3 runs to 16 residues.